The TCR beta chain described here comes from a study of CD8+CD57+ T cells in acquired aplastic anemia. Genomic DNA, the template, was used for profiling of the TCR beta VDJ and CDR3. TCRdb reanalysed the reads using MiXCR and keeps one entry per CDR3 protein. The table includes 260,000 or so distinct CDR3 sequences, around half detected once. By flow cytometry, patients selected for sequencing had shown an expansion of CD8+CD57+ cells. Patients had received no therapy at the time of blood sampling. Study observations and caveats: Controls did not differ significantly from patients in CD8+ Simpson's diversity.

Trimming stripped 3 bases from V and 4 bases from J, with 7 bases between. In germline, CDR1 is MNHEY, CDR2 SMNVEV (reference sequence). The CDR3 covers 13 residues. The table lists this clonotype with many counts. What it binds is unknown. The receptor comes from a human donor with aplastic anemia. The sample consisted of sorted CD4+, CD8+, or CD8+CD57+ T cells (not recorded which) from PBMCs. V gene TRBV27 combines with J gene TRBJ1-5; D is unclear. CDR3 in amino acids: CASSLGRNQPQHF. The CDR3 DNA is TGTGCCAGCAGTTTGGGCCGTAATCAGCCCCAGCATTTT.